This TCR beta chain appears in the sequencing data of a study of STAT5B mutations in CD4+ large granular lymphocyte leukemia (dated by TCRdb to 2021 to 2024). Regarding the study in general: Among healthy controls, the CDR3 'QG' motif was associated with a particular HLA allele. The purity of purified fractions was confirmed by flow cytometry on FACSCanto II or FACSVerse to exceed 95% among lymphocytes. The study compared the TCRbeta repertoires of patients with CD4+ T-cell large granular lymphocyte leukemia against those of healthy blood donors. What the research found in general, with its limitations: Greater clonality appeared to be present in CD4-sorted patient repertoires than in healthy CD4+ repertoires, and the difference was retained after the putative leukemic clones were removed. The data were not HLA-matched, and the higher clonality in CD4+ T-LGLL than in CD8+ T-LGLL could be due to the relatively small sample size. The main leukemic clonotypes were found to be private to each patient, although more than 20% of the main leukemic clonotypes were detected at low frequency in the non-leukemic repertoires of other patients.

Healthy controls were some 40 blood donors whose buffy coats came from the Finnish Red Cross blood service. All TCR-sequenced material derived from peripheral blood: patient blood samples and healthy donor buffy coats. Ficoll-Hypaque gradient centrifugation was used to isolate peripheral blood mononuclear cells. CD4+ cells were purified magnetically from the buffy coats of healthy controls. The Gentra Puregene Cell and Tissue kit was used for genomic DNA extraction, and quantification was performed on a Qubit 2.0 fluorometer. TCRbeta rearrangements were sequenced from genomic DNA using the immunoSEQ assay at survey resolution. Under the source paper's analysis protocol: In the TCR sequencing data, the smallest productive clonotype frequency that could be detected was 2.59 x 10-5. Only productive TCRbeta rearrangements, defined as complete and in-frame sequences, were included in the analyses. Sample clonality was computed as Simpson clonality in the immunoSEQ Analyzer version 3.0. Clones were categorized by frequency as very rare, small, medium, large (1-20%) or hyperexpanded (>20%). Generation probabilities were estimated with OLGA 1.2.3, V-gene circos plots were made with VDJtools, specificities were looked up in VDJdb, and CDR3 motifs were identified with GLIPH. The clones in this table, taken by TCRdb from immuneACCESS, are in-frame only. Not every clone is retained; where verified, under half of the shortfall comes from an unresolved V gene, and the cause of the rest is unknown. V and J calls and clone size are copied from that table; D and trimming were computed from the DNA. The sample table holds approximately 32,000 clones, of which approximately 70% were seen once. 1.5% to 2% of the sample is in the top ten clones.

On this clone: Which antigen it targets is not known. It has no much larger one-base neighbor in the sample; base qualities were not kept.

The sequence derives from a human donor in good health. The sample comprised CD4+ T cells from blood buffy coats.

The CDR3 here reads CASSQDKGAGADTQYF. The nucleotides read TGCGCCAGCAGCCAAGATAAGGGTGCGGGGGCAGATACGCAGTATTTT. This sequence uses TRBV4-1 and TRBJ2-3, with 7 bases in between that match TRBD2. CDR1 MGHRA and CDR2 YSYEKL were looked up in the germline V gene. The CDR3 runs 16 residues from the cysteine to the phenylalanine. Only the CDR3 DNA stays, 48 bases, in frame from base 1. The germline V end is reduced by 0 bases and the J end by 4 bases; junction bases left unmatched: 7.